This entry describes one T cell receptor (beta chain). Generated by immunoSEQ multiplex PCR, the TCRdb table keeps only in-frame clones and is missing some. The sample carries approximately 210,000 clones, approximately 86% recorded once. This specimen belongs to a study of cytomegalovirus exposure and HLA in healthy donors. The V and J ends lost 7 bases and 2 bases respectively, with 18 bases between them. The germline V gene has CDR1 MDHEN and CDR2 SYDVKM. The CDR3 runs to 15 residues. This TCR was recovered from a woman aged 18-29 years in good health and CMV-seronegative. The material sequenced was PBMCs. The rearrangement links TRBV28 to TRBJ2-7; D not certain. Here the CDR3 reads CASITSVSYPYEQYF. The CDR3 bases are TGTGCCAGCATAACGTCGGTCTCCTATCCCTACGAGCAGTACTTC. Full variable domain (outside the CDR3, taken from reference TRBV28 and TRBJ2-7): DVKVTQSSRYLVKRTGEKVFLECVQDMDHENMFWYRQDPGLGLRLIYFSYDVKMKEKGDIPEGYSVSREKKERFSLILESASTNQTSMYLCASITSVSYPYEQYFGPGTRLTVT.